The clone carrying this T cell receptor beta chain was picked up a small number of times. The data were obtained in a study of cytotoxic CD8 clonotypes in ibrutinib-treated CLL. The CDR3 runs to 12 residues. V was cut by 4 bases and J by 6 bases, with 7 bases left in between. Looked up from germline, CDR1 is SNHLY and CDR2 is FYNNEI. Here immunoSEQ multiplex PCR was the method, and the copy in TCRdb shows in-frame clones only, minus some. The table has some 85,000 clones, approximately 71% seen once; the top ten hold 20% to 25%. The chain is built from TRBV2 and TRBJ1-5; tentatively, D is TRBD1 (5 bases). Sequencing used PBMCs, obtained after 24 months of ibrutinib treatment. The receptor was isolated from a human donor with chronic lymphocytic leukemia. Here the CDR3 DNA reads TGTGCCAGCAGTGGTGGGGCTCAGCCCCAGCATTTT. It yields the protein CASSGGAQPQHF.